The subject of this entry is one TCR beta chain. The germline V gene has CDR1 SGHTA and CDR2 FQGNSA. With V trimmed by 5 bases and J by 2 bases, 4 bases remained unmatched. The CDR3 contains 15 residues. Per the study methods: Using reference gene primer amplification, nucleated cell counts were estimated. Clones were read by immunoSEQ multiplex PCR, and TCRdb kept only the in-frame ones, dropping some. V and J calls and clone size come straight from that table; D and trimming were deduced from the DNA. The table includes 250,000 to 350,000 clones, about nine tenths detected once. The sample belongs to a study of blood T cell repertoires in COVID-19. Turning to the study itself: Sources were T cells, B-cell-depleted T cells, or PBMCs; the material itself was cDNA or gDNA.

The chain has TRBV7-2 and TRBJ1-5; 9 bases fit TRBD1. Sequencing was done on a sample of peripheral blood. This clonotype originated in a woman aged 25 to 45 with active or convalescent COVID-19. The CDR3 DNA follows: TGTGCCAGCAGCACCCGGACAGGGGGCAATCAGCCCCAGCATTTT. Translated: CASSTRTGGNQPQHF.